The 5 T cell receptor beta chains below all came from one sample that was sequenced in a study of T cell changes during pregnancy in multiple sclerosis. Data came from immunoSEQ multiplex PCR; TCRdb stores just in-frame clones and leaves some out. The table records approximately 63,000 clones, around 91% of them present only once. The specimen comprised peripheral blood, sampled after pregnancy. The source is a female donor in good health, enrolled as a control in a pregnancy study.

As DNA, the CDR3 is TGTGCCAGCAGCTTAAAGTTAGGGGGCTCAAGCTCCTACAATGAGCAGTTCTTC. Its translation: CASSLKLGGSSSYNEQFF. The chain employs TRBV11-3 and TRBJ2-1, with 7 bases aligning to TRBD1. Germline V gene data show CDR1 as SGHNT and CDR2 as YENEEA. The CDR3 is 18 residues long. V lost 2 bases, J lost 0 bases, and 10 bases stayed unmatched.

This chain connects TRBV5-4 to TRBJ1-1; D is perhaps TRBD1 (5 bases). Trimming took off 3 bases at V and 4 bases at J, with 10 bases between the two ends. Germline assignment: CDR1 SGHNT and CDR2 YYREEE (reference sequence). CDR3 length: 13 residues. In DNA form, the CDR3 reads TGTGCCAGCAGCTCGGGGGGGAGCACTGAAGCTTTCTTT. This codes for CASSSGGSTEAFF.

This clone was recorded once. The chain joins TRBV27 to TRBJ2-7; D might be TRBD2 (5 bases). V was trimmed by 7 bases and J by 1 base, leaving 14 bases between them. In germline, CDR1 is MNHEY, CDR2 SMNVEV (reference sequence). The CDR3 covers 14 residues. This CDR3 reads CASTTRTGSYEQYF. CDR3 DNA: TGTGCCAGCACCACAAGGACGGGATCCTACGAGCAGTACTTC.

This sequence joins TRBV2 and TRBJ1-4, with a possible D match to TRBD1 (6 bases). This CDR3 contains 13 residues. CDR1 SNHLY and CDR2 FYNNEI come from the germline V gene. V was clipped by 7 bases and J by 5 bases, with 11 bases between them. CDR3 region: CASIRGANEKLFF. The DNA for the CDR3 is TGTGCCAGCATACGGGGGGCGAATGAAAAACTGTTTTTT.

This clone is a singleton in its sample. The rearrangement uses TRBV4-1 and TRBJ1-4; tentative D call: TRBD1 (5 bases). The CDR3 totals 14 residues. Looked up from germline, CDR1 is MGHRA and CDR2 is YSYEKL. Deletions cut 6 bases from V and 7 bases from J, with 15 bases between. For the CDR3, the DNA is TGCGCCAGCAGACGCCCGGGGGAGCGTGAAAAACTGTTTTTT. It encodes CASRRPGEREKLFF.